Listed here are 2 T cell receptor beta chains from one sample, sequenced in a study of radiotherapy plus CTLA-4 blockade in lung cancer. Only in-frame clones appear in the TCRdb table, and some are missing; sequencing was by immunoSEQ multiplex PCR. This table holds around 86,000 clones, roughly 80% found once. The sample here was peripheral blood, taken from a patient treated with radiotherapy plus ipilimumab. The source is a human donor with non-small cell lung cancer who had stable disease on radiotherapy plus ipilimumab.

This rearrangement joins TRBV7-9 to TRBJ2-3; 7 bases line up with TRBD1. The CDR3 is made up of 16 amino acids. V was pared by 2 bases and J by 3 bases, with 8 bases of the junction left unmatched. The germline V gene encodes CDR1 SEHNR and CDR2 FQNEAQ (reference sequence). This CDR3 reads CASSLPRQGPTDTQYF. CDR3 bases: TGTGCCAGCAGCTTACCGAGACAGGGTCCGACAGATACGCAGTATTTT.

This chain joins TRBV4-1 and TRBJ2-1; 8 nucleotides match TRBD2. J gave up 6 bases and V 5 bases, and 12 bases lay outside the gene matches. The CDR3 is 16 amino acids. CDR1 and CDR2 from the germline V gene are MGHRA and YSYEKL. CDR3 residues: CASSASRSGGRNEQFF. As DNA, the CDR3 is TGCGCCAGCAGCGCAAGTAGGAGCGGGGGTCGCAATGAGCAGTTCTTC.